The 2 T cell receptor beta chains given below trace back to one sample, sequenced in a study of cytomegalovirus exposure and HLA in healthy donors. Primers included in the PCR were 60 Vbeta and 13 Jbeta primers. Data came from immunoSEQ multiplex PCR; TCRdb stores just in-frame clones and leaves some out. The table shows some 150,000 clones, with roughly 84% occurring only once. The sequenced material came from PBMCs. Receptors originate from a male donor in good health and CMV-seronegative.

The CDR3 is CASSPTGYPQETQYF. In nucleotides, the CDR3 is TGTGCCAGCTCACCCACCGGGTACCCCCAAGAGACCCAGTACTTC. The chain combines TRBV18 with TRBJ2-5; D is ambiguous. CDR3 length: 15 residues. The germline gives CDR1 KGHSH, CDR2 LQKENI. V gave up 3 bases and J gave up 1 base, with 12 bases separating them.

This sequence joins TRBV18 and TRBJ1-2; 8 bases match TRBD1. Germline CDR1 KGHSH, CDR2 LQKENI. V was clipped by 6 bases and J by 8 bases; unmatched bases: 11. CDR3 length: 14 amino acids. Written as DNA, the CDR3 is TGTGCCAGCTCGGCTAGGGACAGGATCGGCGGCTACACCTTC. Its protein is CASSARDRIGGYTF.